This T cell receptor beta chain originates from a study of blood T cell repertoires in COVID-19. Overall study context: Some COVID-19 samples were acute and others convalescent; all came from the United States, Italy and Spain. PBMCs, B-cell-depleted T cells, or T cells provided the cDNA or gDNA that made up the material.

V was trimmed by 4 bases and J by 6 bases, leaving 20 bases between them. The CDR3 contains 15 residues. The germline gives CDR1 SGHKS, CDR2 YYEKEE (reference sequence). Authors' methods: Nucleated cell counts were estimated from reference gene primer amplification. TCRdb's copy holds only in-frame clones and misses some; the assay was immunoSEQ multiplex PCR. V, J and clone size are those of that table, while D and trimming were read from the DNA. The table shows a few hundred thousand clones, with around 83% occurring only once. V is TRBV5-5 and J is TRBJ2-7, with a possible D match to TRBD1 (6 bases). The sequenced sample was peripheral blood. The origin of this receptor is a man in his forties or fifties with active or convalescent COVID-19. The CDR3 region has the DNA TGTGCCAGCAGCGCCATCCCGGGACAAAGTCTCGAGCAGTACTTC. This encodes CASSAIPGQSLEQYF.